This T cell receptor beta chain was recorded in a study of Ad26.COV2.S vaccination and SARS-CoV-2 variants. Study-level findings and limits: Participants given vaccine showed non-spike TCR breadth similar to that of placebo recipients. Marked by substantial breadth, spike-specific CD8+ and CD4+ T cell responses were reportedly seen after vaccination.

Sample treatment: about 20 received Ad26.COV2.S at low or high dose, single or two shots; about five received placebo; per-sample allocation not given. The samples date from day 63 after the first vaccine or placebo injection. The data were produced by immunoSEQ multiplex PCR, yet TCRdb's version contains in-frame clones alone and is incomplete. Seen here are 200,000 to 300,000 clones, approximately 88% observed once, and the top ten hold just under 3%. On this clone itself: Its antigen is as yet unknown.

The V end was cut by 0 bases, the J end by 2 bases, with 9 bases between. The CDR3 runs 14 residues. Germline CDR1 is SGHNT and CDR2 is YYREEE (reference sequence). V is TRBV5-4 and J is TRBJ2-7, with D tentatively TRBD2 (6 bases). Sequencing was performed on peripheral blood, taken in a trial of Ad26.COV2.S vaccine versus placebo. The receptor comes from a person aged 18-60 years who received the Ad26.COV2.S COVID-19 vaccine or a placebo. The CDR3 loop is CASSLGGGTYEQYV. DNA for the CDR3: TGTGCCAGCAGCTTGGGGGGAGGTACCTACGAGCAGTACGTC.